Detailed here is one T cell receptor (beta chain). Its antigen is unidentified. Primers: 60 Vbeta forward and 13 Jbeta reverse. Generated by immunoSEQ multiplex PCR, the TCRdb table keeps only in-frame clones and is missing some. The sample shows about 160,000 clones, 77% of them seen only once. This record comes from a study of cytomegalovirus exposure and HLA in healthy donors. Broader study findings: When a later analysis was performed, an Asian-associated ancestry cluster reportedly had fewer N-insertions than the roughly 700-donor mean. The study carried out a later analysis of TCR beta sequences. It associated 16,951 of them with specific HLA alleles at a false discovery rate of 0.05.

The CDR3 runs to 13 residues. The V gene's germline CDR1 is SEHNR and CDR2 FQNEAQ (reference sequence). Trimming at V came to 1 base and at J to 4 bases, leaving 0 bases not matched to a gene. The sequenced sample was PBMCs. The V and J genes are TRBV7-9 and TRBJ2-5, with 7 bases that match TRBD2. The clonotype originates from a man between 25 and 39 years old in good health and CMV-seropositive. The CDR3 reads CASSLGGGETQYF. CDR3 nucleotide sequence: TGTGCCAGCAGCTTAGGCGGGGGAGAGACCCAGTACTTC.